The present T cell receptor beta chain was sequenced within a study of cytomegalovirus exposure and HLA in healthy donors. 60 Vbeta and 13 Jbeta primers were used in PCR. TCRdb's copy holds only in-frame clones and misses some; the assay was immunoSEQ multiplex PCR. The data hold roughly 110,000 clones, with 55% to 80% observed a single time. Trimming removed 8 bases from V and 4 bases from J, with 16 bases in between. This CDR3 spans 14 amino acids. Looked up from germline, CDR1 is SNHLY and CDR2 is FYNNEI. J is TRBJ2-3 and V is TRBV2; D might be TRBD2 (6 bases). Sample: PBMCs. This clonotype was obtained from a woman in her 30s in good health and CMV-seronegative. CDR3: CASGLERVADTQYF. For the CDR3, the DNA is TGTGCCAGCGGTCTAGAGCGGGTGGCAGATACGCAGTATTTT.